This entry concerns a single TCR beta chain. The antigen is not known. Germline lookup yields CDR1 MDHEN and CDR2 SYDVKM. V was cut by 7 bases and J by 0 bases, with 12 bases left in between. CDR3 length: 14 amino acids. Assay used: immunoSEQ multiplex PCR; TCRdb lists only in-frame clones, some missing. The table has 43,000 or so clones, roughly 90% seen once; the top ten hold about a tenth. Each patient relapsed following autologous stem cell transplantation, and prior brentuximab vedotin exposure differed. The sample is drawn from a study of PD-1 blockade in classical Hodgkin lymphoma. Study observations and caveats: Why the repertoires differ is still unclear, perhaps disease activity or prior therapy. Newly diagnosed patients had baseline TCR diversity that was reportedly lower than that of healthy donors.

The source is a human donor with classical Hodgkin lymphoma. The sample consisted of peripheral blood mononuclear cells (PBMCs), taken at baseline. This chain joins TRBV28 and TRBJ1-2, with D possibly TRBD1 on 5 matching bases. CDR3 nucleotide sequence: TGTGCCAGCATCCCTATGACAGCTAACTATGGCTACACCTTC. Translated: CASIPMTANYGYTF.